This T cell receptor beta chain was profiled in a study of blood T cells in healthy people across ages. Then a second PCR, running about 6 to 12 cycles, was carried out with a sample-barcoded 5' primer and a J-beta primer mix. TCRdb reprocessed the 5' RACE reads via MiXCR and lists one record per CDR3 protein. Of hundreds of thousands of distinct CDR3 sequences in the sample, nearly 60% are singletons; the top ten hold 22%. This clonotype has just a few counts. The CDR3 sequence is 14 residues long. Trimming stripped 1 base from V and 9 bases from J, with 13 bases between. The germline V gene encodes CDR1 SGHTA and CDR2 FQGNSA.

V gene TRBV7-2 combines with J gene TRBJ2-4; possible D gene TRBD2, 6 bases. The sequenced sample was blood. The receptor was derived from a man aged 30 to 39 in good health. The CDR3, as DNA: TGTGCCAGCAGCTTAGATCCCGGGAGTAGCATTCAGTACTTC. Translated, it gives CASSLDPGSSIQYF. The full variable domain, rest sourced from reference TRBV7-2 and TRBJ2-4, is GAGVSQSPSNKVTEKGKDVELRCDPISGHTALYWYRQSLGQGLEFLIYFQGNSAPDKSGLPSDRFSAERTGGSVSTLTIQRTQQEDSAVYLCASSLDPGSSIQYFGAGTRLSVL.